These T cell receptor beta chains were read from a single sample in a study of OX40 agonist ivuxolimab in advanced cancers. This table comes from immunoSEQ multiplex PCR, and its TCRdb copy is limited to in-frame clones, with some not included. The sample records roughly 70,000 clones, around 90% being singletons. Sequences were derived from CD4+ or CD8+ T cells sorted from blood, sampled in a trial of the OX40 agonist ivuxolimab. The receptors come from an adult with an advanced solid tumor such as melanoma, head and neck, liver or kidney cancer. CDR3s include the opening cysteine and the closing phenylalanine or tryptophan. D genes are given only for firm matches. For some rows the clone size is stated as once, few or many, or as a class when expanded; others skip it.

D gene: NA
V gene: TRBV6-5
clone size: NA
J gene: TRBJ2-1
CDR3 protein: CASSYSLAGVDEQFF
CDR3 DNA: TGTGCCAGCAGTTACTCGTTAGCAGGGGTCGATGAGCAGTTCTTC

D gene: NA
V gene: TRBV4-3
clone size: NA
J gene: TRBJ2-2
CDR3 protein: CASSQDRGSGELFF
CDR3 DNA: TGCGCCAGCAGCCAAGACAGGGGCTCCGGGGAGCTGTTTTTT

D gene: TRBD1
V gene: TRBV25-1
clone size: NA
J gene: TRBJ2-2
CDR3 protein: CASSVTGDDTGELFF
CDR3 DNA: TGTGCCAGCAGTGTGACAGGGGACGACACCGGGGAGCTGTTTTTT

D gene: NA
V gene: TRBV21-1
clone size: NA
J gene: TRBJ1-2
CDR3 protein: CASSKKGQGFRYGYTF
CDR3 DNA: TGTGCCAGCAGCAAAAAGGGGCAGGGGTTCAGGTATGGCTACACCTTC

D gene: NA
V gene: TRBV9
clone size: NA
J gene: TRBJ2-1
CDR3 protein: CASSARQYNEQFF
CDR3 DNA: TGTGCCAGCAGCGCCCGACAGTACAATGAGCAGTTCTTC

D gene: NA
V gene: TRBV27
clone size: once
J gene: TRBJ2-3
CDR3 protein: CASSFISTDTQYF
CDR3 DNA: TGTGCCAGCAGTTTCATAAGCACAGATACGCAGTATTTT

D gene: NA
V gene: TRBV9
clone size: NA
J gene: TRBJ2-6
CDR3 protein: CASSVTAASGANVLTF
CDR3 DNA: TGTGCCAGCAGCGTAACCGCGGCCTCTGGGGCCAACGTCCTGACTTTC

D gene: TRBD1
V gene: TRBV9
clone size: NA
J gene: TRBJ1-2
CDR3 protein: CASSPPRTGDYGYTF
CDR3 DNA: TGTGCCAGCAGCCCTCCTCGGACAGGAGACTATGGCTACACCTTC

D gene: NA
V gene: TRBV23-1
clone size: NA
J gene: TRBJ1-5
CDR3 protein: CASNYRGGLTREPQHF
CDR3 DNA: TGCGCCAGCAATTATAGGGGGGGGCTCACCCGGGAGCCCCAGCATTTT

D gene: TRBD2
V gene: TRBV4-3
clone size: NA
J gene: TRBJ2-4
CDR3 protein: CASSPRLAGGQGIQYF
CDR3 DNA: TGCGCCAGCAGCCCTCGTTTAGCGGGAGGGCAAGGCATTCAGTACTTC

D gene: TRBD1
V gene: TRBV27
clone size: NA
J gene: TRBJ2-7
CDR3 protein: CASSTRTGLYEQYF
CDR3 DNA: TGTGCCAGCTCAACAAGGACAGGGCTCTACGAGCAGTACTTC

D gene: NA
V gene: TRBV11-2
clone size: NA
J gene: TRBJ2-1
CDR3 protein: CASSLELNEQFF
CDR3 DNA: TGTGCCAGCAGCTTAGAACTTAATGAGCAGTTCTTC

D gene: NA
V gene: TRBV2
clone size: NA
J gene: TRBJ1-3
CDR3 protein: CASSEWGSGNTIYF
CDR3 DNA: TGTGCCAGCAGTGAATGGGGCTCTGGAAACACCATATATTTT

D gene: NA
V gene: TRBV11-2
clone size: NA
J gene: TRBJ2-1
CDR3 protein: CASSFPTRDEQFF
CDR3 DNA: TGTGCCAGCAGCTTTCCTACCAGGGATGAGCAGTTCTTC

D gene: NA
V gene: TRBV6-6
clone size: once
J gene: TRBJ2-1
CDR3 protein: CASSPPGTYNEQFF
CDR3 DNA: TGTGCCAGCAGTCCACCCGGAACATACAATGAGCAGTTCTTC

D gene: TRBD1
V gene: TRBV29-1
clone size: once
J gene: TRBJ1-4
CDR3 protein: CSGQARNEKLFF
CDR3 DNA: TGCAGTGGACAGGCCAGAAATGAAAAACTGTTTTTT

D gene: NA
V gene: TRBV19
clone size: NA
J gene: TRBJ2-1
CDR3 protein: CASMYGGPGNEQFF
CDR3 DNA: TGTGCCAGTATGTACGGGGGGCCAGGAAATGAGCAGTTCTTC

D gene: NA
V gene: TRBV18
clone size: NA
J gene: TRBJ2-7
CDR3 protein: CASSQGGRYSTYEQYF
CDR3 DNA: TGTGCCAGCTCACAGGGGGGGCGCTACTCGACCTACGAGCAGTACTTC

D gene: NA
V gene: TRBV4-1
clone size: NA
J gene: TRBJ2-3
CDR3 protein: CASSLGQGNTDTQYF
CDR3 DNA: TGCGCCAGCAGCCTTGGGCAGGGGAACACAGATACGCAGTATTTT

D gene: TRBD1
V gene: TRBV4-1
clone size: few
J gene: TRBJ2-3
CDR3 protein: CASSQALGQGPDTQYF
CDR3 DNA: TGCGCCAGCAGCCAAGCCTTGGGACAGGGCCCAGATACGCAGTATTTT

D gene: NA
V gene: TRBV10-1
clone size: NA
J gene: TRBJ1-1
CDR3 protein: CASSELVSDTGPGTEAFF
CDR3 DNA: TGCGCCAGCAGTGAGTTAGTTAGTGACACAGGGCCGGGCACTGAAGCTTTCTTT

D gene: NA
V gene: TRBV28
clone size: NA
J gene: TRBJ1-5
CDR3 protein: CASSTEQGNQPQHF
CDR3 DNA: TGTGCCAGCAGCACCGAGCAGGGCAATCAGCCCCAGCATTTT

D gene: TRBD1
V gene: TRBV6-6
clone size: NA
J gene: TRBJ1-2
CDR3 protein: CASSSSGTGLYGYTF
CDR3 DNA: TGTGCCAGCAGTTCCTCCGGGACAGGGCTCTATGGCTACACCTTC

D gene: TRBD1
V gene: TRBV7-9
clone size: NA
J gene: TRBJ2-7
CDR3 protein: CASSPPGTGGGYEQYF
CDR3 DNA: TGTGCCAGCAGCCCCCCTGGGACAGGGGGCGGGTACGAGCAGTACTTC

D gene: NA
V gene: TRBV27
clone size: NA
J gene: TRBJ1-1
CDR3 protein: CASSFQGGGTEAFF
CDR3 DNA: TGTGCCAGCAGCTTCCAGGGAGGTGGCACTGAAGCTTTCTTT

D gene: NA
V gene: TRBV28
clone size: NA
J gene: TRBJ1-1
CDR3 protein: CASSLEGMNTEAFF
CDR3 DNA: TGTGCCAGCAGTTTAGAGGGGATGAACACTGAAGCTTTCTTT

D gene: NA
V gene: TRBV14
clone size: NA
J gene: TRBJ2-7
CDR3 protein: CASSQATEQYF
CDR3 DNA: TGTGCCAGCAGCCAAGCGACCGAGCAGTACTTC

D gene: NA
V gene: TRBV27
clone size: NA
J gene: TRBJ2-2
CDR3 protein: CASSSGATGELFF
CDR3 DNA: TGTGCCAGCAGTTCGGGAGCTACCGGGGAGCTGTTTTTT

D gene: NA
V gene: TRBV7-2
clone size: NA
J gene: TRBJ1-1
CDR3 protein: CASSLAQNMNTEAFF
CDR3 DNA: TGTGCCAGCAGCTTAGCCCAGAACATGAACACTGAAGCTTTCTTT

D gene: NA
V gene: TRBV15
clone size: NA
J gene: TRBJ2-1
CDR3 protein: CATGVQRLPGDEQFF
CDR3 DNA: TGTGCTACCGGGGTACAAAGACTCCCAGGCGATGAGCAGTTCTTC

D gene: NA
V gene: TRBV27
clone size: NA
J gene: TRBJ1-1
CDR3 protein: CASSSTDLNTEAFF
CDR3 DNA: TGTGCCAGCAGTTCGACAGATTTGAACACTGAAGCTTTCTTT

D gene: TRBD1
V gene: TRBV7-9
clone size: NA
J gene: TRBJ2-1
CDR3 protein: CASSLVPGQGLSFHDEQFF
CDR3 DNA: TGTGCCAGCAGCTTAGTCCCGGGACAGGGATTATCCTTTCACGATGAGCAGTTCTTC

D gene: NA
V gene: TRBV5-5
clone size: NA
J gene: TRBJ2-1
CDR3 protein: CASSLYPGLGYNEQFF
CDR3 DNA: TGTGCCAGCAGCTTATATCCGGGACTTGGTTACAATGAGCAGTTCTTC

D gene: TRBD1
V gene: TRBV6-4
clone size: NA
J gene: TRBJ1-6
CDR3 protein: CASSDSRTGLSYNSPLHF
CDR3 DNA: TGTGCCAGCAGTGACTCGAGGACAGGACTCTCCTATAATTCACCCCTCCACTTT

D gene: NA
V gene: TRBV19
clone size: NA
J gene: TRBJ2-7
CDR3 protein: CASSDSYEQYF
CDR3 DNA: TGTGCCAGTAGTGACTCCTACGAGCAGTACTTC

D gene: NA
V gene: TRBV4-3
clone size: few
J gene: TRBJ1-5
CDR3 protein: CASSQIQGTQPQHF
CDR3 DNA: TGCGCCAGCAGCCAGATACAGGGAACTCAGCCCCAGCATTTT

D gene: NA
V gene: TRBV28
clone size: NA
J gene: TRBJ1-1
CDR3 protein: CASSYITTNTEAFF
CDR3 DNA: TGTGCCAGCAGTTACATAACAACGAACACTGAAGCTTTCTTT

D gene: NA
V gene: TRBV6-6
clone size: NA
J gene: TRBJ2-1
CDR3 protein: CASSFGGGRNEQFF
CDR3 DNA: TGTGCCAGCAGTTTTGGAGGGGGACGTAATGAGCAGTTCTTC

D gene: TRBD2
V gene: TRBV7-8
clone size: NA
J gene: TRBJ2-1
CDR3 protein: CASSSFTSGGGSFNEQFF
CDR3 DNA: TGTGCCAGCAGCTCCTTTACTAGCGGGGGGGGCAGTTTCAATGAGCAGTTCTTC

D gene: TRBD2
V gene: TRBV7-3
clone size: NA
J gene: TRBJ2-7
CDR3 protein: CASSLSGLAHEQYF
CDR3 DNA: TGTGCCAGCAGCTTGTCCGGACTAGCCCACGAGCAGTACTTC

D gene: NA
V gene: TRBV30
clone size: NA
J gene: TRBJ2-1
CDR3 protein: CAWELSGNEQFF
CDR3 DNA: TGTGCCTGGGAATTGAGCGGGAATGAGCAGTTCTTC

D gene: NA
V gene: TRBV28
clone size: once
J gene: TRBJ1-1
CDR3 protein: CAVGSELNTEAFF
CDR3 DNA: TGTGCCGTGGGAAGTGAGTTGAACACTGAAGCTTTCTTT

D gene: NA
V gene: TRBV7-8
clone size: NA
J gene: TRBJ1-1
CDR3 protein: CASSLGGSNTEAFF
CDR3 DNA: TGTGCCAGCAGCTTAGGAGGGTCGAACACTGAAGCTTTCTTT

D gene: NA
V gene: TRBV2
clone size: NA
J gene: TRBJ1-5
CDR3 protein: CASSEYLTHGANQPQHF
CDR3 DNA: TGTGCCAGCAGTGAATATTTAACCCATGGGGCCAATCAGCCCCAGCATTTT

D gene: NA
V gene: TRBV5-4
clone size: NA
J gene: TRBJ1-1
CDR3 protein: CASSYPPQNTEAFF
CDR3 DNA: TGTGCCAGCAGCTACCCCCCCCAGAACACTGAAGCTTTCTTT

D gene: NA
V gene: TRBV5-1
clone size: NA
J gene: TRBJ2-7
CDR3 protein: CASSSVGEQYF
CDR3 DNA: TGCGCCAGCAGTTCTGTGGGAGAGCAGTACTTC

D gene: TRBD1
V gene: TRBV28
clone size: NA
J gene: TRBJ1-2
CDR3 protein: CASSPRQGASGYTF
CDR3 DNA: TGTGCCAGCAGTCCCCGACAGGGGGCTAGTGGCTACACCTTC

D gene: NA
V gene: TRBV6-5
clone size: NA
J gene: TRBJ2-2
CDR3 protein: CASSYGQDTGELFF
CDR3 DNA: TGTGCCAGCAGTTACGGACAAGACACCGGGGAGCTGTTTTTT

D gene: TRBD2
V gene: TRBV5-1
clone size: NA
J gene: TRBJ2-7
CDR3 protein: CASSLNGFLVAGDHYYEQYF
CDR3 DNA: TGCGCCAGCAGCTTAAACGGTTTTCTAGTAGCGGGGGACCACTACTACGAGCAGTACTTC

D gene: TRBD1
V gene: TRBV6-1
clone size: NA
J gene: TRBJ1-1
CDR3 protein: CASSEMGQVTEAFF
CDR3 DNA: TGTGCCAGCAGTGAAATGGGACAGGTCACTGAAGCTTTCTTT